The 27 T cell receptor beta chains below all came from one sample that was sequenced in a study of regulatory T cells in long-lasting Graves disease (dated by TCRdb to the early 2020s). The time point label corresponds to: newly diagnosed GD, antithyroid drugs for less than 3 months. For both TCR sequencing and RNA sequencing, RNA was extracted from PBMCs using TRIzol. Receptors were amplified or captured by multiplex PCR. The listed sequencing device is Illumina HiSeq 4000. CDR3 regions were amplified by Arm-PCR with iRepertoire HTBI primers to construct TCR beta libraries. Starting from the raw public reads, TCRdb applied fastp trimming at Q25, assembled clones with MiXCR and retained in-frame beta chains. One record per CDR3 amino acid sequence lists the most common genes and DNA. Within this sample are some 500,000 distinct CDR3 sequences, with approximately 13% of them counted one time only. The ten largest clones represent 10% of the sample.

The data also belong to a second study, concerning T cells in Graves' hyperthyroidism and ophthalmopathy.

Here the sequenced sample was peripheral blood mononuclear cells (PBMCs), taken at new diagnosis, from a patient treated with antithyroid drugs. These receptors were obtained from a man aged 30-40 years with Graves disease. Donor details come from another sample of the same person, matched by shared clones.

This clonotype occurred many times. The chain combines TRBV20-1 with TRBJ1-1; perhaps TRBD1 as D (5 bases). Germline V gene data show CDR1 as DFQATT and CDR2 as SNEGSKA (reference sequence). The CDR3 has 14 amino acids. Trimming left V 3 bases short and J 6 bases short, with 17 bases between. CDR3 residues: CSARYRGPPSEAFF. CDR3 DNA: TGCAGTGCTAGGTATAGGGGACCTCCTTCTGAAGCTTTCTTT.

This sequence joins TRBV10-3 and TRBJ2-2; D gene uncertain. Germline lookup yields CDR1 ENHRY and CDR2 SYGVKD. V lost 8 bases to trimming and J lost 7 bases, with 11 bases between them. This CDR3 has 12 residues. The CDR3 protein is CAISLKVGELFF. In nucleotides, the CDR3 is TGTGCCATCTCTCTGAAAGTCGGGGAGCTGTTTTTT.

This clonotype was recorded many times. This chain joins TRBV20-1 and TRBJ2-5; tentatively, D is TRBD1 or TRBD2 (5 bases each). Trimming left V 5 bases short and J 6 bases short, with 10 bases between. This CDR3 has 11 amino acids. Germline loops: CDR1 DFQATT, CDR2 SNEGSKA (reference sequence). The CDR3 coding sequence is TGCAGTGCTGGGGGTACTCAGACCCAGTACTTC. It yields the protein CSAGGTQTQYF.

This clonotype was counted at least ten times. The rearrangement uses TRBV15 and TRBJ2-7; D unresolved. The CDR3 runs 11 residues. The germline V gene has CDR1 LNHNV and CDR2 YYDKDF (reference sequence). V was trimmed by 4 bases and J by 4 bases, leaving 5 bases between them. The chain's CDR3 is CATSNQYEQYF. CDR3 DNA: TGTGCCACCAGCAATCAATACGAGCAGTACTTC.

This clonotype was seen only a few times. The chain couples TRBV19 to TRBJ2-3, with a possible D match to TRBD1 (5 bases). Deletions cut 9 bases from V and 2 bases from J, with 12 bases between. CDR1 and CDR2 from the germline V gene are LNHDA and SQIVND (reference sequence). The CDR3 totals 13 residues. The CDR3 loop is CASRAGVTDTQYF. The CDR3 DNA reads as TGTGCCAGCAGGGCAGGTGTCACAGATACGCAGTATTTT. Using reference TRBV19 and TRBJ2-3 for the parts outside the CDR3, the full variable domain is DGGITQSPKYLFRKEGQNVTLSCEQNLNHDAMYWYRQDPGQGLRLIYYSQIVNDFQKGDIAEGYSVSREKKESFPLTVTSAQKNPTAFYLCASRAGVTDTQYFGPGTRLTVL.

Details on this clonotype: A read error is possible here, since a much larger clone lies one base away. V is TRBV10-3 and J is TRBJ2-7, with 10 bases fitting TRBD2. Trimming took 1 base from V and 5 from J; bases not matched to a gene: 8. CDR3 length: 16 amino acids. Germline CDR1 reads ENHRY; CDR2 reads SYGVKD. The CDR3 sequence: CAISELGLAGVHEQYF. CDR3 DNA sequence: TGTGCCATCAGTGAGTTGGGGCTAGCGGGAGTCCACGAGCAGTACTTC.

This clonotype has just a few counts. This sequence joins TRBV3-1 and TRBJ2-1; 8 bases line up with TRBD2. CDR1 LGHDT and CDR2 YNNKEL come from the germline V gene (reference sequence). The CDR3 has 15 residues. J lost 6 bases, V lost 4 bases, and 8 bases had no gene match. CDR3 DNA sequence: TGTGCCAGCAGCCCTAAGCGGGAGAGGGTCAATGAGCAGTTCTTC. Translation gives CASSPKRERVNEQFF.

This clonotype appeared a few times. CDR3 loop: CASSLVYAARANTEAFF. Here the CDR3 DNA reads TGTGCCAGCAGCTTGGTATACGCCGCCAGGGCGAACACTGAAGCTTTCTTT. The V and J genes are TRBV5-8 and TRBJ1-1; TRBD1 is a possible D gene (5 bases). CDR3 length: 17 amino acids. The V gene lost 0 bases and the J gene lost 1 base, with 16 bases spanning the gap. Looked up from germline, CDR1 is SGHTS and CDR2 is YDEGEE.

This clonotype was found many times. The chain carries TRBV11-3 and TRBJ2-1, with D possibly being TRBD2 (6 bases). This CDR3 comprises 12 residues. From germline, CDR1 is SGHNT and CDR2 YENEEA. Trimming stripped 1 base from V and 10 bases from J, with 8 bases between. The CDR3 here is CASSLGLGEQFF. The CDR3 DNA follows: TGTGCCAGCAGCTTAGGACTAGGGGAGCAGTTCTTC.

The CDR3 here is CASSSFPGPRDEQYF. DNA for the CDR3: TGTGCCAGCAGCTCATTCCCGGGGCCCCGGGACGAGCAGTACTTC. This rearrangement joins TRBV9 to TRBJ2-7, with D perhaps given as TRBD1 or TRBD2 (5 bases each). Trimming took 4 bases from V and 5 from J, leaving 19 bases between them. This CDR3 spans 15 amino acids. CDR1 is SGDLS and CDR2 is YYNGEE in the germline V gene.

At least ten counts were recorded for this clonotype. This sequence joins TRBV7-3 and TRBJ1-6; D perhaps matches TRBD1 (5 bases). V lost 1 base, J lost 8 bases, and 15 bases lay in between. CDR3 length: 16 amino acids. Germline CDR1 is SGHTA and CDR2 is FQGTGA. Here the CDR3 DNA reads TGTGCCAGCAGCTTAATCGGGGGACCTAGCCATTCACCCCTCCACTTT. This codes for CASSLIGGPSHSPLHF.

In this sample, this clonotype turned up many times. This chain connects TRBV12-3 or TRBV12-4 to TRBJ2-1; 16 positions match TRBD2. CDR3 length: 16 amino acids. V lost 5 bases, J lost 10 bases, and 8 bases stayed unmatched. DNA of the CDR3: TGTGCCAGCAGTCAAGGGACTAGCGGGAGGGGCAGGGAGCAGTTCTTC. It encodes CASSQGTSGRGREQFF.

This clonotype was seen a few times. The chain is built from TRBV29-1 and TRBJ2-1; possibly TRBD1 for D (8 bases). The CDR3 is 12 residues long. With 5 bases removed from V and 8 bases from J, the gap between germline ends came to 13 bases. CDR1 and CDR2 from the germline V gene are SQVTM and ANQGSEA. The CDR3 is CSVQGAGDEQFF. For the CDR3, the DNA is TGCAGCGTTCAGGGGGCGGGGGATGAGCAGTTCTTC.

This clonotype showed up many times. V is TRBV3-1 and J is TRBJ2-1; 10 nucleotides align to TRBD2. V trimming: 4 bases; J trimming: 11 bases; junction bases outside the gene matches: 8. Germline V gene lookup returns CDR1 LGHDT and CDR2 YNNKEL (reference sequence). This CDR3 is built from 14 residues. DNA of the CDR3: TGTGCCAGCAGCCCCGGACTAGCGGACCCCAAGCAGTTCTTC. Translating gives CASSPGLADPKQFF.

This clonotype was counted many times. V gene TRBV5-1 combines with J gene TRBJ2-7; possibly TRBD1 for D (5 bases). The CDR3 spans 11 residues. Germline-derived CDR1 and CDR2 are SGHRS and YFSETQ. Trimming left V 4 bases short and J 5 bases short, with 7 bases between. The CDR3 DNA follows: TGCGCCAGCAGCGCAGGGAACGAGCAGTACTTC. It translates to CASSAGNEQYF.

The table lists this clonotype with many counts. V and J are TRBV20-1 and TRBJ1-5; D uncertain. Germline V lookup: CDR1 DFQATT, CDR2 SNEGSKA (reference sequence). The V end lost 0 bases, the J end lost 4 bases, and 10 bases lay between the germline ends. The CDR3 is 14 amino acids. CDR3 in amino acids: CSAREARGNQPQHF. The CDR3 coding sequence is TGCAGTGCTAGAGAGGCTAGAGGGAATCAGCCCCAGCATTTT.

This chain joins TRBV2 and TRBJ2-4, with TRBD2 matching 10 bases. Germline V gives CDR1 SNHLY, CDR2 FYNNEI. This CDR3 contains 13 residues. The V segment lost 7 bases and the J segment 5 bases; nucleotides outside the gene matches: 2. This chain's CDR3 is CASTGLAENIQYF. In DNA, the CDR3 is TGTGCCAGCACTGGACTAGCGGAAAACATTCAGTACTTC.

This clonotype was picked up many times. The CDR3 protein is CASSVLAGRETQYF. The CDR3 DNA sequence: TGTGCCAGCAGCGTCCTAGCGGGAAGGGAGACCCAGTACTTC. The rearrangement uses TRBV9 and TRBJ2-5, with 9 bases aligning to TRBD2. The germline V gene has CDR1 SGDLS and CDR2 YYNGEE. The J segment lost 5 bases and the V segment lost 2 bases, leaving 4 bases of the junction unmatched. The CDR3 sequence is 14 residues long.

Turning to this clonotype: This sequence is one base from a far larger clone and is likely a read error. CDR3: CVSSDATYEQYF. The CDR3 DNA reads TGTGTCAGCAGTGACGCGACCTACGAGCAGTACTTC. This rearrangement joins TRBV6-2 or TRBV6-3 to TRBJ2-7; D gene uncertain. CDR3 length equals 12 residues. Germline values: CDR1 MNHEY, CDR2 SVGEGT.

This clonotype was observed at least ten times. This chain joins TRBV2 and TRBJ1-4; tentative D call: TRBD1 (6 bases). CDR3 size: 14 residues. Trimming cost V 4 bases and J 7 bases, with 13 bases left between them. In germline, CDR1 is SNHLY, CDR2 FYNNEI. In DNA, the CDR3 is TGTGCCAGCAGTGTCGAGGGACATGGTGAAAAACTGTTTTTT. This codes for CASSVEGHGEKLFF.

The J gene is TRBJ2-2, the V gene TRBV19; D ambiguous. V lost 5 bases and J 1 base, leaving 8 bases between the germline ends. The CDR3 has 14 residues. The germline V gene has CDR1 LNHDA and CDR2 SQIVND (reference sequence). CDR3: CASSASLNTGELFF. The CDR3 nucleotides read TGTGCCAGTAGTGCCTCCCTGAACACCGGGGAGCTGTTTTTT.

In its sample, this clonotype was seen many times. This chain connects TRBV2 to TRBJ2-1; TRBD2 matches at 10 bases. This CDR3 region has 13 residues. J gave up 7 bases and V 11 bases, and 8 bases lay outside the gene matches. Germline CDR1 reads SNHLY; CDR2 reads FYNNEI. This chain's CDR3 is CAGGTSETNEQFF. CDR3 bases: TGTGCCGGCGGGACTAGCGAAACAAATGAGCAGTTCTTC.

This clonotype was detected a few times. V and J are TRBV9 and TRBJ1-4; weak D call: TRBD1 (5 bases). CDR1 and CDR2 from the germline V gene are SGDLS and YYNGEE. The CDR3 covers 13 residues. The V gene lost 2 bases and the J gene lost 8 bases, with 10 bases spanning the gap. This CDR3 reads CASSVGTEEKLFF. CDR3 bases: TGTGCCAGCAGCGTTGGGACGGAAGAAAAACTGTTTTTT.

This clonotype has ten or more counts. The chain joins TRBV6-2 or TRBV6-3 to TRBJ2-7; D might be TRBD1 (7 bases). Trimming stripped 6 bases from V and 2 bases from J, with 17 bases between. CDR1 MNHEY and CDR2 SVGEGT come from the germline V gene. The CDR3 is made up of 15 amino acids. CDR3 protein: CASSSAGQPPYEQYF. The CDR3 DNA reads as TGTGCCAGCAGCTCGGCGGGACAGCCCCCCTACGAGCAGTACTTC.

The chain carries TRBV9 and TRBJ1-5, with unresolved D. CDR1 is SGDLS, CDR2 YYNGEE, per germline. V was shortened by 0 bases and J by 0 bases, with 1 base between the two germline ends. CDR3 length: 13 residues. The CDR3 is CASSVASNQPQHF. DNA of the CDR3: TGTGCCAGCAGCGTAGCTAGCAATCAGCCCCAGCATTTT.

This clonotype appeared many times. This rearrangement joins TRBV20-1 to TRBJ1-1, with D maybe TRBD1 (5 bases). V dropped 7 bases and J dropped 5 bases, with 20 bases sitting between them. The CDR3 contains 14 residues. Per the germline V gene, CDR1 is DFQATT and CDR2 is SNEGSKA (reference sequence). The CDR3 DNA sequence: TGCAGTGGACTGCGGGACGGCTCAGGGACTGAAGCTTTCTTT. Protein: CSGLRDGSGTEAFF.

This clonotype occurred many times. The chain uses TRBV7-2 and TRBJ2-7, with D unclear. The V and J ends lost 2 bases and 2 bases respectively, with 13 bases between them. In germline, CDR1 is SGHTA, CDR2 FQGNSA. This CDR3 is built from 15 residues. Here the CDR3 reads CASSLPGPEPYEQYF. CDR3 in DNA: TGTGCCAGCAGCTTACCCGGCCCGGAGCCCTACGAGCAGTACTTC. Drawing the rest from reference TRBV7-2 and TRBJ2-7, the complete variable domain is GAGVSQSPSNKVTEKGKDVELRCDPISGHTALYWYRQSLGQGLEFLIYFQGNSAPDKSGLPSDRFSAERTGGSVSTLTIQRTQQEDSAVYLCASSLPGPEPYEQYFGPGTRLTVT.